This entry lists 27 T cell receptor beta chains sequenced from one sample in a study of shared T cell receptors in the human thymus. Assay: immunoSEQ multiplex PCR; the TCRdb copy retains only in-frame clones and omits some. The data hold hundreds of thousands of clones, with 87% observed a single time. The sample was also reused in another study, on human thymus T cells.

Material for sequencing was thymocytes. These receptors came from a boy younger than two with a congenital heart defect.

This chain links TRBV18 with TRBJ1-1, with D possibly being TRBD1 (5 bases). Germline values: CDR1 KGHSH, CDR2 LQKENI. The CDR3 is made up of 16 amino acids. Trimming shortened V by 0 bases and J by 2 bases, and 13 bases separated the two germline ends. The CDR3 reads CASSPPGQSQNTEAFF. In DNA form, the CDR3 reads TGTGCCAGCTCACCACCAGGACAATCCCAAAACACTGAAGCTTTCTTT.

The J gene is TRBJ1-3, the V gene TRBV15, with D perhaps TRBD1 (6 bases). Germline CDR1 is LNHNV and CDR2 is YYDKDF (reference sequence). The CDR3 runs 18 residues. V dropped 0 bases and J dropped 3 bases, with 18 bases sitting between them. The CDR3 DNA follows: TGTGCCACCAGCAGAGATACCCGGGACACCTCCAATGGAAACACCATATATTTT. Encoded protein: CATSRDTRDTSNGNTIYF.

The chain is built from TRBV5-1 and TRBJ1-1; D gene unclear. The ends were cut back, 0 bases at V and 3 bases at J, with 9 bases in the middle. This CDR3 contains 14 residues. Germline V gene lookup returns CDR1 SGHRS and CDR2 YFSETQ. Here the CDR3 reads CASSLGEVDTEAFF. The CDR3 DNA reads TGCGCCAGCAGCTTGGGGGAGGTGGACACTGAAGCTTTCTTT.

DNA for the CDR3: TGTGCCAGCAGCTTTCAACTAGCGGGAGGCCCCCCCTACGAGCAGTACTTC. Amino acids: CASSFQLAGGPPYEQYF. V and J are TRBV5-4 and TRBJ2-7; 12 nucleotides align to TRBD2. Germline CDR1 SGHNT, CDR2 YYREEE (reference sequence). The trim removed 2 bases at V and 2 bases at J, leaving 8 bases unmatched. The CDR3 has 17 amino acids.

This clone was observed a single time. The CDR3 here is CASSPGGGTGDYEQYF. The CDR3 nucleotides are TGTGCCAGCAGCCCGGGGGGCGGGACAGGGGACTACGAGCAGTACTTC. The rearrangement joins TRBV7-8 to TRBJ2-7; 10 nucleotides align to TRBD1. The germline V gene encodes CDR1 SGHVS and CDR2 FQNEAQ. This CDR3 has 16 amino acids. V shed 5 bases, J shed 3 bases, and the junction held 10 bases outside the gene matches.

This chain links TRBV11-2 with TRBJ1-1; maybe TRBD1 (6 bases). This CDR3 contains 16 residues. CDR1 is SGHAT and CDR2 is FQNNGV in the germline V gene. Trimming shortened V by 0 bases and J by 5 bases, and 16 bases separated the two germline ends. The CDR3 sequence is CASSLEAVTQGTEAFF. CDR3 nucleotides: TGTGCCAGCAGCTTAGAGGCAGTCACTCAGGGGACTGAAGCTTTCTTT.

As concerns this clone: Other DNA sequences in this specimen translate into the identical CDR3. The V call is TRBV11-3, the J call TRBJ1-1; perhaps TRBD1 as D (6 bases). The CDR3 consists of 13 residues. V was cut by 5 bases and J by 1 base, with 8 bases left in between. The V gene's germline CDR1 is SGHNT and CDR2 YENEEA. The CDR3 bases are TGTGCCAGCAGCCTACAGGGGAACACTGAAGCTTTCTTT. Protein product: CASSLQGNTEAFF. Combining the CDR3 with reference TRBV11-3 and TRBJ1-1 gives the whole variable domain EAGVVQSPRYKIIEKKQPVAFWCNPISGHNTLYWYLQNLGQGPELLIRYENEEAVDDSQLPKDRFSAERLKGVDSTLKIQPAELGDSAVYLCASSLQGNTEAFFGQGTRLTVV.

This clone was seen only once. V is TRBV28 and J is TRBJ2-7; TRBD2 agrees at 13 bases. Germline V gene data show CDR1 as MDHEN and CDR2 as SYDVKM. The CDR3 loop spans 22 amino acids. V shed 0 bases and J 6 bases; nucleotides not matched to a gene: 23. The CDR3 here is CASSLCVIVPGLAGISGVEQYF. CDR3 bases: TGTGCCAGCAGTTTATGTGTGATTGTGCCGGGACTAGCGGGGATTAGCGGCGTCGAGCAGTACTTC.

Only a few counts were recorded for this clone. The chain carries TRBV20-1 and TRBJ1-2; D unresolved. This CDR3 spans 10 amino acids. Germline V gives CDR1 DFQATT, CDR2 SNEGSKA (reference sequence). Trimming pared 5 bases from V and 3 bases from J, leaving 4 bases between. CDR3 sequence: CSAADYGYTF. The CDR3, as DNA: TGCAGTGCTGCAGACTATGGCTACACCTTC.

In this sample, this clone turned up a few times. V usage is TRBV7-3 and J usage is TRBJ2-3; 7 bases are shared with TRBD2. The germline CDR1 and CDR2 sequences are SGHTA and FQGTGA. CDR3 size: 15 residues. Trimming removed 2 bases from V and 2 bases from J; junction bases left unmatched: 4. The CDR3 nucleotides read TGTGCCAGCAGCTTAGGGGGGACTATCACAGATACGCAGTATTTT. It translates to CASSLGGTITDTQYF.

This chain uses TRBV5-1 with TRBJ2-7; 8 bases are shared with TRBD1. The V gene's germline CDR1 is SGHRS and CDR2 YFSETQ. V lost 4 bases, J lost 2 bases, and 20 bases stayed unmatched. This CDR3 comprises 19 residues. The CDR3 DNA reads TGCGCCAGCAGCATACTTCCGGGACAGGTGTGGGGGATGACCTACGAGCAGTACTTC. As protein: CASSILPGQVWGMTYEQYF. Variable domain in full (rest from reference TRBV5-1 and TRBJ2-7): KAGVTQTPRYLIKTRGQQVTLSCSPISGHRSVSWYQQTPGQGLQFLFEYFSETQRNKGNFPGRFSGRQFSNSRSEMNVSTLELGDSALYLCASSILPGQVWGMTYEQYFGPGTRLTVT.

This rearrangement joins TRBV25-1 to TRBJ1-4; D might be TRBD1 (5 bases). CDR3 length equals 12 residues. The V end lost 9 bases, the J end lost 5 bases, and 10 bases lay between the germline ends. Germline values: CDR1 MGHDK, CDR2 SYGVNS. CDR3 residues: CASEQENEKLFF. The DNA for the CDR3 is TGTGCCAGTGAACAGGAAAATGAAAAACTGTTTTTT.

In its sample, this clone was seen once. CDR3 DNA: TGTGCCAGCACCACCGGACAGGGCAGGTACAATGAGCAGTTCTTC. Translated, it gives CASTTGQGRYNEQFF. The chain carries TRBV5-5 and TRBJ2-1, with TRBD1 matching 8 bases. Trimming took 6 bases from V and 4 from J; bases not matched to a gene: 9. The CDR3 contains 15 residues. In germline, CDR1 is SGHKS, CDR2 YYEKEE (reference sequence).

This chain joins TRBV19 and TRBJ2-3; 14 nucleotides match TRBD2. V was pared by 2 bases and J by 11 bases, with 9 bases of the junction left unmatched. The CDR3 has 16 amino acids. Germline CDR1 is LNHDA and CDR2 is SQIVND (reference sequence). DNA for the CDR3: TGTGCCAGTAGTATATCCAGAGGACTAGCGGGAGGTGGGCAGTATTTT. It encodes CASSISRGLAGGGQYF.

The chain recombines TRBV19 with TRBJ1-2; 8 nucleotides line up with TRBD1. Germline V gene sequence: CDR1 LNHDA, CDR2 SQIVND (reference sequence). The V gene end was trimmed by 7 bases and the J gene end by 8 bases; junction bases not matched to a gene: 12. The CDR3 is 14 amino acids. CDR3 in amino acids: CASKGTGGAGGYTF. CDR3 coding DNA: TGTGCCAGTAAAGGTACAGGGGGGGCTGGCGGCTACACCTTC.

CDR3 amino acids: CASSQLQGEHEKLFF. CDR3 coding DNA: TGTGCCAGCAGCCAACTACAGGGCGAGCATGAAAAACTGTTTTTT. The rearrangement joins TRBV14 to TRBJ1-4; tentatively, D is TRBD1 (6 bases). Germline CDR1 and CDR2: SGHDN and FVKESK. The CDR3 length is 15 residues. V lost 2 bases to trimming and J lost 6 bases, with 13 bases between them.

The rearrangement joins TRBV4-1 to TRBJ1-1; D perhaps matches TRBD1 (5 bases). Germline V gene data show CDR1 as MGHRA and CDR2 as YSYEKL. Trimming pared 3 bases from V and 4 bases from J, leaving 15 bases between. The CDR3 loop spans 15 amino acids. The CDR3 loop reads CASSQKTGDSTEAFF. CDR3 DNA sequence: TGCGCCAGCAGCCAGAAAACAGGAGACTCCACTGAAGCTTTCTTT.

The chain has TRBV27 and TRBJ1-1; 10 bases match TRBD1. The CDR3 totals 18 residues. Germline assignment: CDR1 MNHEY and CDR2 SMNVEV (reference sequence). The trim removed 1 base at V and 4 bases at J, leaving 12 bases unmatched. CDR3 nucleotides: TGTGCCAGCAGTTTATGTTTCTCCCGGGACAGGGGAAGCACTGAAGCTTTCTTT. Amino acids: CASSLCFSRDRGSTEAFF.

The gene calls are TRBV27 and TRBJ1-1; TRBD1 is a possible D gene (6 bases). Trimming shortened V by 4 bases and J by 8 bases, and 11 bases separated the two germline ends. Germline values: CDR1 MNHEY, CDR2 SMNVEV (reference sequence). CDR3 size: 12 residues. CDR3 DNA: TGTGCCAGCAGTTCTGGACAGAAAGAAGCTTTCTTT. Amino acid sequence: CASSSGQKEAFF.

The V gene is TRBV29-1, the J gene TRBJ2-1, with 10 bases that match TRBD2. Germline CDR1 reads SQVTM; CDR2 reads ANQGSEA. The length of the CDR3 is 16 residues. V lost 4 bases and J lost 0; bases outside the gene matches: 6. CDR3 region: CSVVLAGVSSYNEQFF. As DNA, the CDR3 is TGCAGCGTTGTCCTAGCGGGGGTAAGCTCCTACAATGAGCAGTTCTTC.

This clone was recorded only once. The genes are TRBV30 and TRBJ2-1, with 8 positions matching TRBD1. V shed 3 bases and J 3 bases; nucleotides not matched to a gene: 7. The CDR3 is made up of 15 amino acids. In germline, CDR1 is GTSNPN, CDR2 SVGIG (reference sequence). CDR3: CAWRDRATYYNEQFF. In nucleotides, the CDR3 is TGTGCCTGGAGGGACAGGGCCACGTACTACAATGAGCAGTTCTTC. The whole variable domain, filled in from reference TRBV30 and TRBJ2-1, reads SQTIHQWPATLVQPVGSPLSLECTVEGTSNPNLYWYRQAAGRGLQLLFYSVGIGQISSEVPQNLSASRPQDRQFILSSKKLLLSDSGFYLCAWRDRATYYNEQFFGPGTRLTVL.

The rearrangement joins TRBV10-1 to TRBJ2-2, with D maybe TRBD2 (5 bases). The V and J ends lost 4 bases and 2 bases respectively, with 20 bases between them. The CDR3 totals 18 residues. Per germline, CDR1 WNHNN and CDR2 SYGVQD (reference sequence). The CDR3 loop is CASSGGPARAPNTGELFF. CDR3 DNA: TGCGCCAGCAGTGGAGGGCCAGCGAGAGCCCCCAACACCGGGGAGCTGTTTTTT.

This chain connects TRBV13 to TRBJ1-2; no firm D call. CDR3 length equals 18 residues. V was pared by 4 bases and J by 2 bases, with 23 bases between. Germline assignment: CDR1 PRHDT and CDR2 FYEKMQ (reference sequence). CDR3 region: CASSSPTTASQRNYGYTF. The CDR3 DNA follows: TGTGCCAGCAGCTCCCCGACGACCGCCAGCCAGAGGAACTATGGCTACACCTTC.

This chain joins TRBV2 and TRBJ2-4; TRBD2 agrees at 10 bases. CDR3 length: 15 amino acids. Germline loops: CDR1 SNHLY, CDR2 FYNNEI. The trim removed 3 bases at V and 8 bases at J, leaving 7 bases unmatched. The CDR3 DNA follows: TGTGCCAGCAGTGAGTGGGCTAGCGGGAGTGACATTCAGTACTTC. Amino acid sequence: CASSEWASGSDIQYF.

V gene TRBV15 combines with J gene TRBJ1-2, with D hard to call. The CDR3 contains 14 residues. Deletions cut 3 bases from V and 4 bases from J, with 12 bases between. Germline V gene lookup returns CDR1 LNHNV and CDR2 YYDKDF (reference sequence). DNA of the CDR3: TGTGCCACCAGCAGGTTACAGTCTGGCTATGGCTACACCTTC. As protein: CATSRLQSGYGYTF.

V is TRBV5-1 and J is TRBJ1-1; tentatively, D is TRBD1 (6 bases). Germline V CDR1 and CDR2: SGHRS, YFSETQ. The CDR3 length is 15 residues. Trimming took 3 bases from V and 1 from J, leaving 13 bases between them. CDR3 residues: CASSWDQGKNTEAFF. CDR3 bases: TGCGCCAGCAGCTGGGACCAGGGGAAGAACACTGAAGCTTTCTTT.

This chain uses TRBV14 with TRBJ1-1; unclear D gene. V dropped 0 bases and J dropped 3 bases, with 11 bases sitting between them. The CDR3 sequence is 15 residues long. The V gene's germline CDR1 is SGHDN and CDR2 FVKESK. CDR3 residues: CASSQDPGGDTEAFF. CDR3 nucleotides: TGTGCCAGCAGCCAAGATCCAGGCGGGGACACTGAAGCTTTCTTT.